These 2 T cell receptor beta chains were sequenced from one sample in a study of control samples from healthy donors and cancer patients. Here immunoSEQ multiplex PCR was the method, and the copy in TCRdb shows in-frame clones only, minus some. The table lists about 150,000 clones, under 95% of them singletons. Sequencing was done on a sample of blood. These receptors were obtained from a man between 18 and 35 years old in good health.

Here the CDR3 reads CASSQDRTADYEQYF. CDR3 bases: TGCGCCAGCAGCCAAGATAGGACAGCCGACTACGAGCAGTACTTC. This chain links TRBV4-1 with TRBJ2-7, with a possible D match to TRBD1 (6 bases). The CDR3 totals 15 residues. Between the trimmed V and J ends, which lost 0 bases and 3 bases, there was a span of 12 bases. Germline V lookup: CDR1 MGHRA, CDR2 YSYEKL.

This chain joins TRBV5-1 and TRBJ2-7; D is unclear. Deletions cut 0 bases from V and 2 bases from J, with 15 bases between. This CDR3 contains 16 residues. Germline CDR1 is SGHRS and CDR2 is YFSETQ. The CDR3 loop reads CASSLAASRTTYEQYF. The CDR3 nucleotides read TGCGCCAGCAGCTTGGCGGCGTCTCGAACTACCTACGAGCAGTACTTC.